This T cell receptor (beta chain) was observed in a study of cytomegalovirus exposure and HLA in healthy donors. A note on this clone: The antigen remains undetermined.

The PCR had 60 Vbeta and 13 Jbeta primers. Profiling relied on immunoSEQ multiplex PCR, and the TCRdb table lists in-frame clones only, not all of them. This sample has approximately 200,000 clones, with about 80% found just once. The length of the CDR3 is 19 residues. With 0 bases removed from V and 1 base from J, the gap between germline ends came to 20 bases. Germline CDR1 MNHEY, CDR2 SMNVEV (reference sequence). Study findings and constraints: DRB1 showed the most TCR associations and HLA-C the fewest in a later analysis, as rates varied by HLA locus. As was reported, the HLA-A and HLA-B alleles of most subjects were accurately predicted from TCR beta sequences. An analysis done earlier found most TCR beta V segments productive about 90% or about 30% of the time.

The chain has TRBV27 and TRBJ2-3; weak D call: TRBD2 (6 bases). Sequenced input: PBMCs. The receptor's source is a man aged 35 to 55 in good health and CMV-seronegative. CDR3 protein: CASSLSANGGGIRTDTQYF. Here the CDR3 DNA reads TGTGCCAGCAGTTTATCGGCTAACGGGGGTGGTATTCGCACAGATACGCAGTATTTT.